This T cell receptor (beta chain) was profiled in a study of cytomegalovirus exposure and HLA in healthy donors. About the study: Early on, a data release was issued that held some 85 million unique TCRs from HLA-typed donors.

Of note for this clone: Its antigen is not identified.

Trimming cost V 10 bases and J 3 bases; bases outside gene matches: 6. In germline, CDR1 is ENHRY, CDR2 SYGVKD. The CDR3 runs 14 residues. General observations from the study: Later analysis reportedly placed an Asian-associated ancestry cluster below the roughly 600-donor mean in N-insertions. In vitro confirmation showed a few CMV-associated chains to be CMV antigen specific. In a later analysis, parvovirus B19, influenza, CMV and Epstein-Barr virus appeared linked to several top co-occurrence clusters.

The PCR ran on 60 Vbeta and 13 Jbeta primers. Measured with immunoSEQ multiplex PCR; TCRdb has only the in-frame clones, and not every one. The table records around 110,000 clones, roughly 82% of them present only once. The chain employs TRBV10-3 and TRBJ2-5, with TRBD2 identical over 12 bases. Material for sequencing was PBMCs. The TCR was taken from a man aged 25-40 years in good health and CMV-seropositive. The CDR3 coding sequence is TGTGCCACCTCTAGCGGGGGGGCGGAAGAGACCCAGTACTTC. Protein sequence: CATSSGGAEETQYF.